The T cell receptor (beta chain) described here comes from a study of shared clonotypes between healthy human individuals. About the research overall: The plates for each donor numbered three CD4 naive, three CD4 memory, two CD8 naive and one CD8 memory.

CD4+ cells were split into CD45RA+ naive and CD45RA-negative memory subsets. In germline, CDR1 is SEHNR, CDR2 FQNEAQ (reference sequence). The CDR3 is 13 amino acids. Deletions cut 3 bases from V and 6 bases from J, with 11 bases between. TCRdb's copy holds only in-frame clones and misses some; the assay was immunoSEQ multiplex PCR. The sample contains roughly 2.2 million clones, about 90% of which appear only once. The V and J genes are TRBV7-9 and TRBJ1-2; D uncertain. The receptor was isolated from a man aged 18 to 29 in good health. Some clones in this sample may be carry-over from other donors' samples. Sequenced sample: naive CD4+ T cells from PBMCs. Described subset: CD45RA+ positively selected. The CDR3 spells CASSFIGSDGYTF. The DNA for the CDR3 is TGTGCCAGCAGCTTTATCGGGAGCGATGGCTACACCTTC.